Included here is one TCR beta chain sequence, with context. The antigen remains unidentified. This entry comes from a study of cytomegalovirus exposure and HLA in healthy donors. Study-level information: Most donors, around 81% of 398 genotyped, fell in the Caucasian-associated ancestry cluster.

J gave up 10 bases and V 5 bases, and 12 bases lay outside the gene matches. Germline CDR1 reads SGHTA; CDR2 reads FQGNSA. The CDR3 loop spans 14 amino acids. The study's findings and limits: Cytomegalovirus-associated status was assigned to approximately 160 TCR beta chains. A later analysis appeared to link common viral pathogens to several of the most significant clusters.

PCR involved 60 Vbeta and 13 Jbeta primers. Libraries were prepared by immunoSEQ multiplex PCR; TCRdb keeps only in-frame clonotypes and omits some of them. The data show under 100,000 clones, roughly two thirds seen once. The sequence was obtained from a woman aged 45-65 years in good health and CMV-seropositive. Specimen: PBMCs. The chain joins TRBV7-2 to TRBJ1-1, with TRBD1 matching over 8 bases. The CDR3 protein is CASSLDRGGTGAFF. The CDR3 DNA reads TGTGCCAGCAGCCTAGACAGGGGCGGAACGGGAGCTTTCTTT. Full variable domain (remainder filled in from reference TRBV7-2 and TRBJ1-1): GAGVSQSPSNKVTEKGKDVELRCDPISGHTALYWYRQSLGQGLEFLIYFQGNSAPDKSGLPSDRFSAERTGGSVSTLTIQRTQQEDSAVYLCASSLDRGGTGAFFGQGTRLTVV.